These 12 T cell receptor beta chains were all obtained from the same sample, sequenced in a study of T cell responses to AZD1222 COVID-19 vaccine. The assay was immunoSEQ multiplex PCR, and TCRdb's table has in-frame clones only and misses some. The repertoire holds some 120,000 clones, about 93% seen once, with about 0.86% in the top ten. Sample: peripheral blood, taken on day 0 of AZD1222 vaccination. The receptors derive from an adult in good health.

The V call is TRBV14, the J call TRBJ2-7, with no clear D. Germline V CDR1 and CDR2: SGHDN, FVKESK. The V end lost 1 base, the J end lost 2 bases, and 3 bases lay between the germline ends. CDR3 size: 12 residues. CDR3 amino acids: CASSQVAYEQYF. In nucleotides, the CDR3 is TGTGCCAGCAGCCAAGTGGCCTACGAGCAGTACTTC.

This clone was seen a single time. The CDR3 protein is CASSPRTGLGNTIYF. CDR3 DNA sequence: TGTGCCAGCAGCCCCAGGACAGGGTTGGGAAACACCATATATTTT. The chain links TRBV3-1 (or the pseudogene TRBV3-2) to TRBJ1-3, with 8 bases aligning to TRBD1. Germline V gene sequence: CDR1 LGHDT, CDR2 YNNKEL (reference sequence). After removal of 4 bases from V and 4 bases from J, the junction contained 6 bases not matched to a gene. CDR3 size: 15 residues.

The chain employs TRBV6-4 and TRBJ2-1; 8 nucleotides align to TRBD2. The V gene end was trimmed by 8 bases and the J gene end by 4 bases; junction bases not matched to a gene: 10. Germline V lookup: CDR1 MRHNA, CDR2 SNTAGT. The CDR3 is made up of 15 amino acids. CDR3 in amino acids: CASGARPGGYNEQFF. CDR3 DNA sequence: TGTGCCAGCGGAGCCCGGCCGGGGGGGTACAATGAGCAGTTCTTC.

This chain links TRBV5-4 with TRBJ1-2, with TRBD1 matching 9 bases. The CDR3 consists of 16 residues. Germline assignment: CDR1 SGHNT and CDR2 YYREEE (reference sequence). V trimming: 4 bases; J trimming: 6 bases; junction bases outside the gene matches: 13. As DNA, the CDR3 is TGTGCCAGCAGCCCCCTCCCGGGACAGGGTAGAGATGGCTACACCTTC. This encodes CASSPLPGQGRDGYTF.

The rearrangement joins TRBV2 to TRBJ2-3, with 15 bases aligning to TRBD2. Germline-derived CDR1 and CDR2 are SNHLY and FYNNEI. CDR3 size: 17 residues. J gave up 4 bases and V 6 bases, and 8 bases lay outside the gene matches. The CDR3: CASRPGLAGGRADTQYF. CDR3 in DNA: TGTGCCAGCAGACCCGGACTAGCGGGGGGGAGGGCAGATACGCAGTATTTT.

This chain links TRBV5-1 with TRBJ2-7; D not certain. CDR1 and CDR2 from the germline V gene are SGHRS and YFSETQ. The CDR3 is made up of 15 amino acids. Between the trimmed V and J ends, which lost 1 base and 0 bases, there was a span of 11 bases. DNA of the CDR3: TGCGCCAGCAGCTTGCATTTTCCCTACTCCTACGAGCAGTACTTC. It yields the protein CASSLHFPYSYEQYF.

This clone was found once. The genes are TRBV9 and TRBJ1-1; D remains unclear. Germline assignment: CDR1 SGDLS and CDR2 YYNGEE. Trimming removed 0 bases from V and 7 bases from J, with 7 bases in between. The CDR3 is 12 amino acids. CDR3 sequence reads: CASSVADGEAFF. Here the CDR3 DNA reads TGTGCCAGCAGCGTAGCGGACGGTGAAGCTTTCTTT.

This clone was seen just once. This rearrangement joins TRBV5-6 to TRBJ2-1; either TRBD1 or TRBD2 may fit D (5 bases each). CDR1 is SGHDT and CDR2 is YYEEEE in the germline V gene. V was shortened by 2 bases and J by 12 bases, with 15 bases between the two germline ends. This CDR3 is built from 13 residues. DNA for the CDR3: TGTGCCAGCAGCTTACCGGGGCGAAGGCGGCAGTTCTTC. This translates into CASSLPGRRRQFF.

The chain uses TRBV29-1 and TRBJ1-1; D is uncertain. The germline V gene has CDR1 SQVTM and CDR2 ANQGSEA. V lost 4 bases and J lost 0, with 12 bases in between. The CDR3 consists of 14 residues. CDR3 region: CSVAGPWVNTEAFF. In nucleotides, the CDR3 is TGCAGCGTTGCAGGTCCCTGGGTGAACACTGAAGCTTTCTTT.

This chain links TRBV5-1 with TRBJ1-2, with a weak D call TRBD1 (6 bases). This CDR3 has 14 residues. With 0 bases removed from V and 8 bases from J, the gap between germline ends came to 14 bases. Germline V gene sequence: CDR1 SGHRS, CDR2 YFSETQ. CDR3 protein: CASSLVGGLEGYTF. For the CDR3, the DNA is TGCGCCAGCAGCTTGGTTGGGGGCCTCGAGGGCTACACCTTC.

This chain joins TRBV7-9 and TRBJ1-4; 8 bases line up with TRBD1. From germline, CDR1 is SEHNR and CDR2 FQNEAQ (reference sequence). The CDR3 contains 15 residues. Trimming cost V 3 bases and J 10 bases; bases outside gene matches: 10. As DNA, the CDR3 is TGTGCCAGCAGCTTCCCCGGGACAGGCCACCCAAAACTGTTTTTT. Its protein product is CASSFPGTGHPKLFF.

V is TRBV29-1 and J is TRBJ1-1; the match to TRBD1 covers 7 bases. This CDR3 contains 14 residues. V dropped 7 bases and J dropped 3; count of bases not matched to a gene: 11. Germline lookup yields CDR1 SQVTM and CDR2 ANQGSEA. In DNA form, the CDR3 reads TGCAGCGGGATCACAGGGGTAAGGGACACTGAAGCTTTCTTT. Translating gives CSGITGVRDTEAFF.